This T cell receptor beta chain came from a study of T cell repertoires in cytomegalovirus infection (dated by TCRdb to the late 2010s). Looking at the study overall: Recently identified HLA-C-restricted CMV epitopes, whose presentation resists viral immunomodulation, were targeted by peptide stimulations together with well-studied HLA-B-restricted epitopes. The HLA type of each donor mattered for the analysis, because public TCR beta signatures pointed to carriage of CMV infection along with the matching HLA type. Broader findings and caveats from the paper: The ex vivo response was dominated by HLA-C-restricted CMV-specific TCR beta clonotypes, and the single most frequent clonotype in two of eight donors was supplied by these HLA-C-restricted clonotypes. In both this cohort and an independent approximately 350-donor cohort, the cumulative frequency of public TCR beta family members distinguished carriers of CMV infection plus the relevant HLA type.

The CDR3 measures 16 amino acids from cysteine to valine. The DNA shown is the 48-base CDR3, in frame from base 1. Cut back by 0 bases and 1 base, the V and J ends lie 13 bases apart. CDR1 and CDR2 (SGHVS, FQNEAQ) derive from the germline V gene. At least ten counts were recorded for this clonotype. Its target antigen remains unknown. Per-nucleotide qualities are absent, and no much larger clonotype sits a single base away. Sequencing was performed on an Illumina HiSeq 1500. The raw public reads went through TCRdb reprocessing: fastp at Q25, MiXCR clone calling, in-frame beta chains kept. Each entry is one CDR3 protein sequence, shown with its most common DNA and genes. For this sample there are about a million distinct CDR3 sequences; roughly 30% appear just once. The top ten constitute roughly 12% of the sample. The treatment or condition tag for this specimen amounts to: in vitro stimulation with specific CMV peptide epitopes to enrich CMV-specific T cells.

This TCR derives from a human donor in good health (CMV status not recorded). Some clones in this sample may be carry-over from other donors' samples. The sample here was cultured CD8+ T cells from PBMCs, taken from culture after CMV antigen stimulation. The rearrangement joined TRBV7-8 to TRBJ2-7; 5 matching bases give a weak D call of TRBD1. The CDR3 here reads CASSLAQGNRSYEQYV. The nucleotide sequence reads TGTGCCAGCAGCTTAGCGCAGGGTAATAGATCCTACGAGCAGTACGTC.